These T cell receptor beta chains were read from a single sample in a study of T cells in Graves' hyperthyroidism and ophthalmopathy. A single record per CDR3 protein comes from TCRdb applying MiXCR to the multiplex PCR reads. The repertoire holds 300,000 to 450,000 distinct CDR3 sequences, about a sixth seen once, with around a third in the top ten. The sequencing input was blood. The source is a woman aged 25 to 39 with Graves' hyperthyroidism that later progressed to Graves' ophthalmopathy. Each CDR3 is given with its conserved first and last residue. D genes are given only for firm matches. Clone size appears in some rows only: once, few, many, or a class for an expanded clone.

>-|-|TRBJ1-3|TRBV11-2
TGTGCCAGCAGCTTATTTAATTTGGCGACTCGGGGAAACACCATATATTTT
CASSLFNLATRGNTIYF
>-|-|TRBJ1-4|TRBV4-1
TGCGCCAGCCGACAGGTCATTAATGAAAAACTGTTTTTT
CASRQVINEKLFF
>many|-|TRBJ2-1|TRBV2
TGTGCCAGCGGGGGACGAAACCCGTACAATGAGCAGTTCTTC
CASGGRNPYNEQFF
>-|TRBD1|TRBJ1-2|TRBV4-1
TGCGCCAGCAGTCGGGGACAGGGGGCGCGTAACTATGGCTACACCTTC
CASSRGQGARNYGYTF
>many|-|TRBJ1-2|TRBV12-3/TRBV12-4
TGTGCCAGCAGTTTAGGACAAGGATCATCTAACTATGGCTACACCTTC
CASSLGQGSSNYGYTF
>-|TRBD2|TRBJ2-7|TRBV12-3/TRBV12-4
TGTGCCAGCAGTTTGGCGGGGGGTGGCAACGAGCAGTACTTC
CASSLAGGGNEQYF
>many|-|TRBJ2-7|TRBV6-1
TGTGCCAGCAGCCCAACAGGGTTCGGCTACGAGCAGTACTTC
CASSPTGFGYEQYF
>few|TRBD1|TRBJ2-5|TRBV10-2
TGCGCCAGCAGCACCGGACAGGGGGGGACCGAGACCCAGTACTTC
CASSTGQGGTETQYF
>once|-|TRBJ2-7|TRBV7-9
TGTGCCAGCAGCTCCACAGACCAGGGTGTGTTGTACGAGCAGTACTTC
CASSSTDQGVLYEQYF
>-|-|TRBJ2-4|TRBV12-3/TRBV12-4
TGTGCCAGCAGTTTGAGGAGGGACGCCAAAAACATTCAGTACTTC
CASSLRRDAKNIQYF
>many|TRBD2|TRBJ2-3|TRBV7-8
TGTGCCAGCAGCTCCGTACTAGCGGGGGGTGTAGATACGCAGTATTTT
CASSSVLAGGVDTQYF
>many|-|TRBJ2-1|TRBV13
TGTGCCAGCAGCACCGGACTTAATGAGCAGTTCTTC
CASSTGLNEQFF
>many|-|TRBJ2-3|TRBV10-1
TGCGCCAGCAGTGACGGGGATACGCAGTATTTT
CASSDGDTQYF
>many|TRBD2|TRBJ2-3|TRBV29-1
TGCAGCGTTACCCCACCCAGCGGGAGGGCCACAGATACGCAGTATTTT
CSVTPPSGRATDTQYF
>-|-|TRBJ1-1|TRBV7-2
TGTGCCAGCACCTCGCAAAGGGCGTTCACTGAAGCTTTCTTT
CASTSQRAFTEAFF
>many|-|TRBJ2-7|TRBV28
TGTGCCAGCAGCTTAAAAACCGGTGGGCAGTACTTC
CASSLKTGGQYF
>-|-|TRBJ1-5|TRBV28
TGTGCCAGCACCCGGGGCCGCAATCAGCCCCAGCATTTT
CASTRGRNQPQHF
>many|TRBD2|TRBJ2-1|TRBV14
TGTGCCAGCAGCCAAGACCTCCCGGGACTAGCTATCAATGAGCAGTTCTTC
CASSQDLPGLAINEQFF
>-|-|TRBJ2-2|TRBV18
TGTGCCAGCTCACCGGTCGGGGGCTCGAACACCGGGGAGCTGTTTTTT
CASSPVGGSNTGELFF
>many|TRBD1|TRBJ1-5|TRBV20-1
TGCAGTGCCCTAAACAGGGGTACCAATCAGCCCCAGCATTTT
CSALNRGTNQPQHF
>few|TRBD2|TRBJ2-1|TRBV2
TGTGCCAGCCCTCGGCGGGAGGCCCATCTGAATGAGCAGTTCTTC
CASPRREAHLNEQFF
>many|TRBD1|TRBJ1-1|TRBV4-1
TGCGCCAGCAGCCTTCGACAGGGTGAAGCTTTCTTT
CASSLRQGEAFF
>few|-|TRBJ2-3|TRBV7-9
TGTGCCAGCAGTTCAGATGGACCAGATACGCAGTATTTT
CASSSDGPDTQYF
>few|-|TRBJ2-1|TRBV7-9
TGTGCCAGCAGCTTAGCGACCACAGCGAGCCTACAAAATGAGCAGTTCTTC
CASSLATTASLQNEQFF
>-|TRBD1|TRBJ2-7|TRBV7-2
TGTGCCAGCAGCAAACCGGGACAGGGGAGGGAGGTGGTGAGAGGTTTAACCGGGGACTACGAGCAGTACTTC
CASSKPGQGREVVRGLTGDYEQYF
>few|-|TRBJ2-7|TRBV10-1
TGCGCCAGCAGTGAGTCGATGGTCGGCGCAGGGAACAGGGAAACCCCCTACGAGCAGTACTTC
CASSESMVGAGNRETPYEQYF
>many|-|TRBJ1-1|TRBV6-6
TGTGCCAGCAGTTACTCTTCATCAGGGGATGAAGCTTTCTTT
CASSYSSSGDEAFF
>-|-|TRBJ1-2|TRBV27
TGTGCCAGCAGTCCTGGGGCGCGGGGCTACACCTTC
CASSPGARGYTF
>many|TRBD2|TRBJ2-7|TRBV27
TGTGCCAGCAGTCTACTAACTAGCGGGGGGAACTACGAGCAGTACTTC
CASSLLTSGGNYEQYF
>many|-|TRBJ1-1|TRBV2
TGTGCCAGTGAAACAGGGTTACGAACTGAAGCTTTCTTT
CASETGLRTEAFF
>-|TRBD1|TRBJ1-2|TRBV2
TGTGCCAGCAGTAGGTCAGGGGGCAATGGCTACACCTTC
CASSRSGGNGYTF
>-|-|TRBJ1-6|TRBV28
TGTGCCGACAGTTTTGTGGGGCTTGGCCGGGGTTCACCCCTCCACTTT
CADSFVGLGRGSPLHF
>many|-|TRBJ2-3|TRBV4-1
TGCGCCAGCAGCCTTTCGGTCGGACGGAGCACAGATACGCAGTATTTT
CASSLSVGRSTDTQYF
>many|-|TRBJ2-5|TRBV11-2
TGTGCCAGCACCAGGGAATCTCAAGAGACCCAGTACTTC
CASTRESQETQYF
>many|-|TRBJ2-5|TRBV6-1
TGTGCCAGCAGTGACCGAACAGCAGGAGAGACCCAGTACTTC
CASSDRTAGETQYF
>-|-|TRBJ2-2|TRBV29-1
TGCAGCGTCCGGGACCCCAGGAAAACCGGGGAGCTGTTTTTT
CSVRDPRKTGELFF
>many|-|TRBJ2-7|TRBV28
TGTGCCAGCAATAAGGAGCCGTCCTACGAGCAGTACTTC
CASNKEPSYEQYF
>many|-|TRBJ1-3|TRBV29-1
TGCAGCGTTGAAGGTTACGGGGCTGGGGGAAACACCATATATTTT
CSVEGYGAGGNTIYF
>few|-|TRBJ1-2|TRBV6-1
TGTGCCAGCAGTCCCAATGTTGACTATGGCTACACCTTC
CASSPNVDYGYTF
>few|TRBD2|TRBJ2-1|TRBV3-1
TGTGCCAGCAGCTGGACTAGCGGGAGGGGCGGGGCTGAGCAGTTCTTC
CASSWTSGRGGAEQFF
>many|TRBD1|TRBJ2-7|TRBV10-3
TGTGCCATCAGTGAACTTCAGGGGGTGGTCAACGAGCAGTACTTC
CAISELQGVVNEQYF
>-|TRBD1|TRBJ1-2|TRBV24-1
TGTGCCACCAGTGACACCGGACAGGCTTATGGCTACACCTTC
CATSDTGQAYGYTF
>many|-|TRBJ1-4|TRBV28
TGTGCCAGCAGTTTATGGGGCAGGATGAATGAAAAACTGTTTTTT
CASSLWGRMNEKLFF
>-|TRBD1|TRBJ1-1|TRBV3-1
TGTGCCGGCAGCGATGTCAGGGGGGACACTGAAGCTTTCTTT
CAGSDVRGDTEAFF
>-|TRBD2|TRBJ2-3|TRBV6-1
TGTGCCAGCAGTGTCGGGACTAGCGCAGATACGCAGTATTTT
CASSVGTSADTQYF
>-|-|TRBJ2-5|TRBV12-3/TRBV12-4
TGTGCCAGCGGCAATACCGGGGCAGTTGAACAGGAGACCCAGTACTTC
CASGNTGAVEQETQYF
>few|-|TRBJ2-3|TRBV18
TGTGCCAGCTCACCCCGAGGGTCGGACGTGGATACGCAGTATTTT
CASSPRGSDVDTQYF
>-|TRBD1|TRBJ2-7|TRBV5-6
TGTGCCAGCAGCGACTCCCGGGACAGGGGTAGATTCGAGCAGTACTTC
CASSDSRDRGRFEQYF
>-|-|TRBJ1-5|TRBV6-1
TGTGCCACCAGAACAGGGTCCTACAATCAGCCCCAGCATTTT
CATRTGSYNQPQHF
>many|TRBD2|TRBJ2-3|TRBV3-1
TGTGCCAGCAGCTTCCGGACTAGCGGGATCACAGATACGCAGTATTTT
CASSFRTSGITDTQYF
>-|-|TRBJ2-5|TRBV6-5
TGTGCCAGCAGTTACTCGTCAGGGAGCGAGACCCAGTACTTC
CASSYSSGSETQYF
>many|TRBD2|TRBJ2-2|TRBV6-1
TGTGCCAGCATGTCGGGGGGGCTTTTCACCGGGGAGCTGTTTTTT
CASMSGGLFTGELFF
>many|TRBD2|TRBJ2-7|TRBV7-2
TGTGCCAGCAGCGGGGGGGGACTAGCGGTGCGGGAGCAGTACTTC
CASSGGGLAVREQYF
>many|-|TRBJ2-1|TRBV28
TGTGCCAGCAGCGTGGGTTCTAGAAACAATGAGCAGTTCTTC
CASSVGSRNNEQFF
>-|-|TRBJ2-3|TRBV29-1
TGCAGCGCAACTCCGACAGAGAGAGACTGGGCAGATACGCGGTATTTT
CSATPTERDWADTRYF
>many|-|TRBJ2-6|TRBV27
TGTGCCAGCAGTTTAGCGGGGAACCCTGGGGCCAACGTCCTGACTTTC
CASSLAGNPGANVLTF